This T cell receptor (beta chain) is from a study of human T cells and chemical hapten exposure. The time point denotes: pre-sensitization, week 0. Treatment defined: therapeutic diphenylcyclopropenone sensitization with weekly scalp DPC. This clonotype was seen a few times. Mismatch with germline at one junction end may stem from a read error. One entry per CDR3 protein, called by TCRdb with MiXCR from the RACE reads. The top ten clones hold approximately 2.2% of a sample with a few hundred thousand distinct CDR3 sequences, about 9.4% of them seen once. The CDR3 spans 11 residues. CDR1 and CDR2 (germline): SEHNR, FQNEAQ (reference sequence).

The chain has TRBV7-9 and TRBJ2-3; a weak D match, TRBD2 (5 bases). Sequencing was performed on whole blood, taken in connection with sensitization to the hapten diphenylcyclopropenone (DPC). This TCR was sampled from a woman aged 40 to 49 with alopecia areata. Some clones in this sample may be carry-over from other donors' samples. The CDR3 DNA reads TGTGCCAGCAGCTTGAAGTTGGAGCGGCCCTGG. Its protein product is CASSLKLERPW.